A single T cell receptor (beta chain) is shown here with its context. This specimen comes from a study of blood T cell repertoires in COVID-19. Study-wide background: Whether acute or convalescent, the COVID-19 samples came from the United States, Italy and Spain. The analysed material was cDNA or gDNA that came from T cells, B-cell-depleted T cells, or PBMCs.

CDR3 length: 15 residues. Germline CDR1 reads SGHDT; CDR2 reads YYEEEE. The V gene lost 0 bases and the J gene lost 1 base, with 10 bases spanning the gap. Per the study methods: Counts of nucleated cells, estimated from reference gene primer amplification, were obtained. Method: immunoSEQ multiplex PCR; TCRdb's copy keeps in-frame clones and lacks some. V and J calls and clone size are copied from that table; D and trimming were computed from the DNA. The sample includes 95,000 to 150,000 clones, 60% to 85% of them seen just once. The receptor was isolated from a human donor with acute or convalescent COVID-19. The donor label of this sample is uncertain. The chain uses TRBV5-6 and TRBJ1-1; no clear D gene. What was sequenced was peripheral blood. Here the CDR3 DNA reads TGTGCCAGCAGCTTGGTCCTCGTATCGAACACTGAAGCTTTCTTT. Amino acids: CASSLVLVSNTEAFF.